Listed below are T cell receptor beta chains from one sample, sequenced in a study of blood T cell repertoires in COVID-19. Here immunoSEQ multiplex PCR was the method, and the copy in TCRdb shows in-frame clones only, minus some. The data contain under 200,000 clones, about 86% of them seen just once; the ten biggest clones take up approximately 7.3%. The sample consisted of PBMCs or T cells enriched from blood (not recorded which). The receptors derive from a man over 45 who had recovered from COVID-19. CDR3s include the opening cysteine and the closing phenylalanine or tryptophan. A D gene is named only where the DNA matches it firmly. Size is stated for part of the rows, as once, few or many counts, or as a class when the clone is expanded.

j_call clone_size d_call v_call cdr3_length cdr3_nt cdr3_aa
TRBJ2-4 - - TRBV18 17 TGTGCCAGCTCACCACCGGGTGGAAGGGGTGCCAAAAACATTCAGTACTTC CASSPPGGRGAKNIQYF
TRBJ2-3 - - TRBV4-3 15 TGCGCCAGCAGCCAGACAGGTGCCCGCACAGATACGCAGTATTTT CASSQTGARTDTQYF
TRBJ2-3 - - TRBV5-4 13 TGTGCCAGCAGCTTGGCCAACACAGATACGCAGTATTTT CASSLANTDTQYF
TRBJ2-5 - TRBD2 TRBV3-1/TRBV3-2 15 TGTGCCAGCAGCCAAGGGGGTAGCGGGGTTGTGACCCAGTACTTC CASSQGGSGVVTQYF
TRBJ1-1 few TRBD1 TRBV2 17 TGTGCCAGCAGCCTCCTGCTGCCCGGGACAGGGAACACTGAAGCTTTCTTT CASSLLLPGTGNTEAFF
TRBJ1-2 - - TRBV6-6 14 TGTGCCAGCAGTTACGGCAGGAGGGACTATGGCTACACCTTC CASSYGRRDYGYTF
TRBJ2-5 - TRBD2 TRBV3-1/TRBV3-2 16 TGTGCCAGCAGCCAAGTTCGGGGGGATGGAGGAGAGACCCAGTACTTC CASSQVRGDGGETQYF
TRBJ2-5 once TRBD2 TRBV5-1 15 TGCGCCAGCAGCTTTACTAGCGGGGGACAAGAGACCCAGTACTTC CASSFTSGGQETQYF
TRBJ2-1 few TRBD2 TRBV10-3 16 TGTGCCATCAGCCCCCAGGGAGGGACGGCCTACAATGAGCAGTTCTTC CAISPQGGTAYNEQFF
TRBJ1-6 - - TRBV9 14 TGTGCCAGCAGCGTAGAAGGGGAGGGTTCACCCCTCCACTTT CASSVEGEGSPLHF
TRBJ2-7 - TRBD2 TRBV11-2 14 TGTGCCAGCAGCCCCGGGTACGCGGGGGGGTCGGAGTACTTC CASSPGYAGGSEYF
TRBJ2-6 - TRBD1 TRBV5-6 16 TGTGCCAGCAGCTTAAAGACAGGGTCTGGGGCCAACGTCCTGACTTTC CASSLKTGSGANVLTF
TRBJ2-1 - - TRBV3-1/TRBV3-2 14 TGTGCCAGCACCCGGGCTAGCCCAGGTAGTGAGCAGTTCTTC CASTRASPGSEQFF
TRBJ2-2 - - TRBV5-1 15 TGCGCCAGCAGCTTGGTCCAATCGAACACCGGGGAGCTGTTTTTT CASSLVQSNTGELFF
TRBJ1-2 once TRBD1 TRBV5-6 15 TGTGCCAGCAGCTTTGAGGGGGCGCGTAGATATGGCTACACCTTC CASSFEGARRYGYTF
TRBJ2-2 - - TRBV3-1/TRBV3-2 17 TGTGCCAGCAGCCAAGATCGTTTCAGGTCGAACACCGGGGAGCTGTTTTTT CASSQDRFRSNTGELFF
TRBJ1-5 - - TRBV18 16 TGTGCCAGCTCACCACCGAGTGCCAGGGGAAATCAGCCCCAGCATTTT CASSPPSARGNQPQHF
TRBJ2-3 - TRBD1 TRBV27 18 TGTGCCAGCAGTTTAAAGGTATTCGGCAGGGGGCGCGTGGATACGCAGTATTTT CASSLKVFGRGRVDTQYF
TRBJ2-5 - TRBD1 TRBV7-9 15 TGTGCCAGCAGGTTACAGGGGGCAGTGGGAGAGACCCAGTACTTC CASRLQGAVGETQYF
TRBJ1-2 - TRBD1 TRBV5-4 14 TGTGCCAGCAGCTCACAGGGGAGGTTCGATGGCTACACCTTC CASSSQGRFDGYTF
TRBJ2-5 - - TRBV18 13 TGTGCCAGCTCACGTGACAGTCAAGAGACCCAGTACTTC CASSRDSQETQYF
TRBJ1-2 - TRBD1 TRBV5-1 16 TGCGCCAGCAGCTACGGACAGGTGAGACACAACTATGGCTACACCTTC CASSYGQVRHNYGYTF
TRBJ2-1 once TRBD2 TRBV7-3 15 TGTGCCAGCAGCTTAGTCGGCGGGGGAACCAATGAGCAGTTCTTC CASSLVGGGTNEQFF
TRBJ2-1 - TRBD1 TRBV30 14 TGTGCCTGGAACGCCGGGACAGGGGCCAATGAGCAGTTCTTC CAWNAGTGANEQFF
TRBJ2-2 few - TRBV2 15 TGTGCCAGCAAACCCCAGGGTTCGAACACCGGGGAGCTGTTTTTT CASKPQGSNTGELFF
TRBJ2-1 - - TRBV3-1/TRBV3-2 13 TGTGCCAGCAGCCACCTGCAGGCCAATGAGCAGTTCTTC CASSHLQANEQFF
TRBJ1-5 - - TRBV12-2 14 TGTGCAAGTCGCTTAGACAATAGCAATCAGCCCCAGCATTTT CASRLDNSNQPQHF
TRBJ1-5 - TRBD1 TRBV4-1 15 TGCGCCAGCAGCCCACAGGGGGGGAGCAATCAGCCCCAGCATTTT CASSPQGGSNQPQHF
TRBJ2-1 few TRBD2 TRBV5-1 14 TGCGCCAGCAGCGCAGCGGGGGGGTATTCTGAGCAGTTCTTC CASSAAGGYSEQFF
TRBJ2-7 - - TRBV30 12 TGTGCCTGCGGTATACCCCCCTACGAGCAGTACTTC CACGIPPYEQYF
TRBJ1-1 - - TRBV3-1/TRBV3-2 13 TGTGCCAGCAGCCAGCTCGGGGGGACTGAAGCTTTCTTT CASSQLGGTEAFF
TRBJ2-1 - TRBD2 TRBV5-1 15 TGCGCCAGCAGCCTCACTAGCGGGGGGGCCGGAGAGCAGTTCTTC CASSLTSGGAGEQFF
TRBJ1-2 few TRBD1 TRBV27 15 TGTGCCAGCAGTTTAGGGACAGGGGTGGGCTATGGCTACACCTTC CASSLGTGVGYGYTF
TRBJ1-5 once - TRBV29-1 15 TGCAGCGTCCTCACTGAGACAGCTAGCAATCAGCCCCAGCATTTT CSVLTETASNQPQHF
TRBJ2-5 - - TRBV10-1 14 TGCGCCAGCAGTCCACAAAGGGGGCAAGAGACCCAGTACTTC CASSPQRGQETQYF
TRBJ2-1 - TRBD2 TRBV5-1 16 TGCGCCAGCAGCAGCCTAGCGGGGGGGCCTGGCAATGAGCAGTTCTTC CASSSLAGGPGNEQFF
TRBJ1-2 - - TRBV5-8 14 TGTGCCAGCACCTCCGGACAGTTTATGTCTGGCTACACCTTC CASTSGQFMSGYTF